A selection of T cell receptor beta chains follows, all from one sample in a study of T cell responses to AZD1222 COVID-19 vaccine. Here immunoSEQ multiplex PCR was the method, and the copy in TCRdb shows in-frame clones only, minus some. The sample consists of some 150,000 clones, approximately 90% of them appearing once. Sequenced material: peripheral blood, taken on day 0 of AZD1222 vaccination. Receptors originate from an adult in good health. The CDR3 runs from the conserved cysteine through the conserved F or W. Fields, in order: V gene, clone size, J gene, D gene, CDR3 DNA, CDR3 protein. The D gene is left open where the match is weak. For some rows the clone size is stated as once, few or many, or as a class when expanded; others skip it.

V: TRBV19
size: NA
J: TRBJ1-5
D: TRBD1
DNA: TGTGCCAGTAGTAGGGACAGGTCTAGCAATCAGCCCCAGCATTTT
CDR3: CASSRDRSSNQPQHF

V: TRBV6-1
size: NA
J: TRBJ1-5
D: TRBD1
DNA: TGTGCCAGCAGTGGGACAGGGTGGAGGTATAGCAATCAGCCCCAGCATTTT
CDR3: CASSGTGWRYSNQPQHF

V: TRBV3-1/TRBV3-2
size: NA
J: TRBJ2-1
D: NA
DNA: TGTGCCAGCAGCCTAGGGGACGCCTTGCTTGCGCAGTTCTTC
CDR3: CASSLGDALLAQFF

V: TRBV6-5
size: NA
J: TRBJ2-5
D: NA
DNA: TGTGCCAGCAGTTACTCCCGGGACCCATACGGGACCCAGTACTTC
CDR3: CASSYSRDPYGTQYF

V: TRBV12-5
size: few
J: TRBJ2-7
D: TRBD2
DNA: TGTGCTAGTGGGAATACCGTCTCCCGTTGGCGGGAGGCCTACGAGCAGTACTTC
CDR3: CASGNTVSRWREAYEQYF

V: TRBV6-5
size: once
J: TRBJ2-6
D: TRBD1
DNA: TGTGCCAGCAGGACAGGGGCTGGGGCCAACGTCCTGACTTTC
CDR3: CASRTGAGANVLTF

V: TRBV3-1/TRBV3-2
size: NA
J: TRBJ1-6
D: NA
DNA: TGTGCCAGCAGCCCTTTACTGCCCCGTTCACCCCTCCACTTT
CDR3: CASSPLLPRSPLHF

V: TRBV5-6
size: NA
J: TRBJ1-1
D: NA
DNA: TGTGCCAGCAGCGTAGAGGAGAACACTGAAGCTTTCTTT
CDR3: CASSVEENTEAFF

V: TRBV19
size: NA
J: TRBJ1-2
D: TRBD1
DNA: TGTGCCAGTATCGAACAGGGGTTTGGTGGATTATATGGCTACACCTTC
CDR3: CASIEQGFGGLYGYTF

V: TRBV4-2
size: NA
J: TRBJ2-7
D: NA
DNA: TGTGCCAGCAGTCGAGGGGGCGAGCAGTACTTC
CDR3: CASSRGGEQYF

V: TRBV29-1
size: NA
J: TRBJ2-1
D: NA
DNA: TGCAGCGCGTACACCGACAATGAGCAGTTCTTC
CDR3: CSAYTDNEQFF

V: TRBV6-2/TRBV6-3
size: NA
J: TRBJ2-7
D: NA
DNA: TGTGCCAGCAGCCGTAATACAGGGTACGAGCAGTACTTC
CDR3: CASSRNTGYEQYF

V: TRBV6-1
size: NA
J: TRBJ2-5
D: NA
DNA: TGTGCCAGCAGTGATGTCCAAGAGACCCAGTACTTC
CDR3: CASSDVQETQYF

V: TRBV2
size: NA
J: TRBJ2-3
D: TRBD2
DNA: TGTGCCAGCAGACCTAGGGGACTAGCGGGGAAAACAGATACGCAGTATTTT
CDR3: CASRPRGLAGKTDTQYF

V: TRBV28
size: NA
J: TRBJ1-1
D: NA
DNA: TGTGCCAGCAGGGACAGAAACACTGAAGCTTTCTTT
CDR3: CASRDRNTEAFF

V: TRBV11-3
size: NA
J: TRBJ2-1
D: NA
DNA: TGTGCCAGCAGCCCGATGGGGGGCTACAATGAGCAGTTCTTC
CDR3: CASSPMGGYNEQFF

V: TRBV2
size: NA
J: TRBJ1-5
D: NA
DNA: TGTGCCAGCAGTGAAACCAGGGGCAGGTCGCCCCAGCATTTT
CDR3: CASSETRGRSPQHF

V: TRBV29-1
size: NA
J: TRBJ2-5
D: TRBD2
DNA: TGCAGCGTCGGACTAGCGGGGGGCCAAGAGACCCAGTACTTC
CDR3: CSVGLAGGQETQYF

V: TRBV29-1
size: NA
J: TRBJ2-7
D: TRBD1
DNA: TGCAGCGTTCGACAGGGGCCTACCTACGAGCAGTACTTC
CDR3: CSVRQGPTYEQYF

V: TRBV11-2
size: NA
J: TRBJ1-2
D: TRBD1
DNA: TGTGCCAGCAGCTCCTGGGACAGGGGGATACGGTCCCATGGCTACACCTTC
CDR3: CASSSWDRGIRSHGYTF

V: TRBV6-5
size: NA
J: TRBJ2-1
D: NA
DNA: TGTGCCAGCACCCAGTTCGGGGGACCCTACAATGAGCAGTTCTTC
CDR3: CASTQFGGPYNEQFF

V: TRBV6-6
size: NA
J: TRBJ1-2
D: NA
DNA: TGTGCCAGCAGTTACTCTGAAGACTATGGCTACACCTTC
CDR3: CASSYSEDYGYTF

V: TRBV7-9
size: NA
J: TRBJ1-2
D: NA
DNA: TGTGCCAGCAGCCAGGCTACAGAAGGCTACACCTTC
CDR3: CASSQATEGYTF

V: TRBV6-6
size: NA
J: TRBJ1-5
D: NA
DNA: TGTGCCAGCAGTAACAATCAGCCCCAGCATTTT
CDR3: CASSNNQPQHF

V: TRBV27
size: NA
J: TRBJ1-5
D: NA
DNA: TGTGCCAGCAGTTTATTTGGCCAGGGGAGCAATCAGCCCCAGCATTTT
CDR3: CASSLFGQGSNQPQHF

V: TRBV4-1
size: NA
J: TRBJ1-4
D: TRBD1
DNA: TGCGCCAGCAGCCAAGATGTCAGGGGGCGAACTAATGAAAAACTGTTTTTT
CDR3: CASSQDVRGRTNEKLFF

V: TRBV5-4
size: few
J: TRBJ1-4
D: TRBD1
DNA: TGTGCCAGCAGCTACGGACAGGGAACTAATGAAAAACTGTTTTTT
CDR3: CASSYGQGTNEKLFF